The 9 T cell receptor beta chains given below trace back to one sample, sequenced in a study of immune heterogeneity within non-small cell lung tumors. The TCR beta CDR3 region underwent multiplex PCR amplification with 32 V and 13 J primers. TCRdb processed the multiplex PCR reads anew with MiXCR; each CDR3 protein has one entry. There are 10,000 to 13,000 distinct CDR3 sequences in the sample; roughly 30% occur only once, and 8.1% lies in the top ten. Samples each supplied approximately 600 ng of bulk tumor genomic DNA as template. Every primary tumor yielded several biopsies, spaced far apart, that were taken during surgery. Enrolled individuals presented with untreated, newly diagnosed non-small cell lung cancer and received curative surgery. The sample taken for sequencing was lung tumor tissue. These receptors were collected from a woman aged 60-75 years with non-small cell lung cancer.

The chain combines TRBV7-9 with TRBJ2-7; D is possibly TRBD2 (6 bases). Germline values: CDR1 SEHNR, CDR2 FQNEAQ (reference sequence). The CDR3 contains 15 residues. Deletions cut 6 bases from V and 4 bases from J, with 19 bases between. The CDR3 nucleotides are TGTGCCAGCAGTGACGGGGGAGCCCTCAAATACGAGCAGTACTTC. Encoded protein: CASSDGGALKYEQYF. The full variable domain, with the rest looked up from reference TRBV7-9 and TRBJ2-7, is DTGVSQNPRHKITKRGQNVTFRCDPISEHNRLYWYRQTLGQGPEFLTYFQNEAQLEKSRLLSDRFSAERPKGSFSTLEIQRTEQGDSAMYLCASSDGGALKYEQYFGPGTRLTVT.

About this clonotype itself: An end of the junction does not agree with germline; a read error may underlie this. The genes are TRBV6-1 and TRBJ2-4; D gene uncertain. The CDR3 contains 12 residues. The germline V gene encodes CDR1 MNHNS and CDR2 SASEGT. For the CDR3, the DNA is TGTGCCAGCTGTGACCCCAGAAACATTCAGTACTTC. It encodes CASCDPRNIQYF.

This clonotype occurred many times. The J gene is TRBJ2-7, the V gene TRBV14; D unclear. Germline V gene lookup returns CDR1 SGHDN and CDR2 FVKESK. The CDR3 spans 13 residues. Trimming shortened V by 3 bases and J by 3 bases, and 9 bases separated the two germline ends. This chain's CDR3 is CASSHYRVYEQYF. The CDR3 DNA follows: TGTGCCAGCAGCCATTATAGGGTCTACGAGCAGTACTTC.

A word on this clonotype: An end of the junction does not agree with germline; a read error may underlie this. J is TRBJ1-2 and V is TRBV3-1; D possibly corresponds to TRBD1 (6 bases). The CDR3 extends over 15 amino acids. The germline CDR1 and CDR2 sequences are LGHDT and YNNKEL (reference sequence). CDR3 DNA sequence: TGTGCCAGCATCCAAGATTTGACAGGAAACTATGGCTACACCTTC. As protein: CASIQDLTGNYGYTF.

Only a few counts were recorded for this clonotype. The V and J genes are TRBV6-6 and TRBJ2-7; no clear D gene. Germline V gene lookup returns CDR1 MNHNY and CDR2 SVGAGI (reference sequence). Trimming shortened V by 2 bases and J by 3 bases, and 8 bases separated the two germline ends. This CDR3 spans 13 amino acids. CDR3 loop: CASSYRADYEQYF. Here the CDR3 DNA reads TGTGCCAGCAGTTACCGGGCGGACTACGAGCAGTACTTC.

The chain employs TRBV12-3 or TRBV12-4 and TRBJ1-5; D unresolved. The CDR3 is made up of 16 amino acids. Trimming removed 1 base from V and 0 bases from J, with 10 bases in between. CDR3 region: CASSLGSGYSNQPQHF. The DNA for the CDR3 is TGTGCCAGCAGTTTAGGGTCAGGCTATAGCAATCAGCCCCAGCATTTT.

At least ten counts were recorded for this clonotype. The V call is TRBV29-1, the J call TRBJ1-2; D perhaps matches TRBD1 (6 bases). CDR3 length: 12 residues. Germline V gene data show CDR1 as SQVTM and CDR2 as ANQGSEA. V was trimmed by 0 bases and J by 6 bases, leaving 8 bases between them. The CDR3 reads CSVEDHRDGYTF. DNA for the CDR3: TGCAGCGTTGAAGACCACAGGGATGGCTACACCTTC.

Regarding this clonotype: This clone may be a read error of a much larger clone one base away. This chain uses TRBV28 with TRBJ2-7, with D perhaps assigned TRBD1 or TRBD2 (5 bases each). Germline V gene lookup returns CDR1 MDHEN and CDR2 SYDVKM. The CDR3 has 12 residues. Between the trimmed V and J ends, which lost 2 bases and 8 bases, there was a span of 10 bases. This CDR3 is CASSLRGVKQYF. In nucleotides, the CDR3 is TGTGCCAGCAGTTTAAGGGGAGTCAAGCAGTACTTC.

This clonotype was detected a few times. This rearrangement joins TRBV10-3 to TRBJ2-1; TRBD2 agrees at 12 bases. Trimming took 6 bases from V and 7 from J; bases not matched to a gene: 16. Germline loops: CDR1 ENHRY, CDR2 SYGVKD. The CDR3 has 18 residues. The CDR3 here is CAIRELLAGGPLGNEQFF. CDR3 nucleotides: TGTGCCATCAGGGAACTTCTAGCGGGAGGGCCCCTAGGAAATGAGCAGTTCTTC.